This T cell receptor (beta chain) is drawn from a study of blood T cell repertoires in COVID-19. Looking at the study overall: Both acute and convalescent COVID-19 samples were obtained from the United States, Italy and Spain. T cells, B-cell-depleted T cells, or PBMCs supplied cDNA or gDNA.

This clone has just one count. The ends were cut back, 5 bases at V and 4 bases at J, with 14 bases in the middle. CDR3 length: 14 residues. Germline CDR1 is SNHLY and CDR2 is FYNNEI. In the study's own analysis: Quantification of nucleated cells was approximated via reference gene primer amplification. Assay: immunoSEQ multiplex PCR; the TCRdb copy retains only in-frame clones and omits some. Clonal size and the V and J genes are those of that table, whereas D and trimming came from the DNA. The sample consists of some 150,000 clones, 80% of them appearing once. The sequence was collected from a woman aged 50 to 65 with acute or convalescent COVID-19. The material sequenced was peripheral blood. The V gene is TRBV2, the J gene TRBJ2-5; D unresolved. CDR3 sequence: CASSHGFSGETQYF. The CDR3 bases are TGTGCCAGCAGTCACGGGTTTTCCGGAGAGACCCAGTACTTC.